These 9 T cell receptor beta chains were all obtained from the same sample, sequenced in a study of T cells in Graves' hyperthyroidism and ophthalmopathy. From RNA transcripts, TCR beta CDR3 regions were amplified. First-round RT-PCR of the TCR CDR3 relied on the HTBI primer set. TCRdb reanalysed the multiplex PCR reads using MiXCR and keeps one entry per CDR3 protein. Here the sample spans fewer than 650,000 distinct CDR3 sequences, about 15% being singletons. The specimen was blood. These receptors were taken from a middle-aged woman with Graves' ophthalmopathy.

This clonotype was picked up many times. The rearrangement uses TRBV12-3 or TRBV12-4 and TRBJ1-1; D gene unclear. The V end was cut by 8 bases, the J end by 1 base, with 11 bases between. CDR3 size: 13 residues. The CDR3 sequence: CASGLQQNTEAFF. The CDR3 DNA is TGTGCCAGCGGCCTTCAGCAGAACACTGAAGCTTTCTTT.

This clonotype has at least ten counts. This sequence joins TRBV12-3 or TRBV12-4 and TRBJ2-2; TRBD2 aligns across 7 bases. Trimming took 5 bases from V and 2 from J; bases not matched to a gene: 5. CDR3 size: 15 residues. The CDR3 sequence is CASSGTNRNTGELFF. CDR3 sequence (DNA): TGTGCCAGCAGTGGGACTAACAGAAACACCGGGGAGCTGTTTTTT.

DNA of the CDR3: TGTGCCAGCAGCTGGCTGGGGGGCAACTATGGCTACACCTTC. This translates into CASSWLGGNYGYTF. The V call is TRBV7-9, the J call TRBJ1-2; weak D call: TRBD1 (6 bases). Trimming took off 4 bases at V and 2 bases at J, with 11 bases between the two ends. The CDR3 extends over 14 amino acids. Germline CDR1 and CDR2: SEHNR and FQNEAQ (reference sequence).

At least ten counts were recorded for this clonotype. In DNA, the CDR3 is TGTGCCAGCAGGGGCACTAGCTCGAACACCGGGGAGCTGTTTTTT. Translation gives CASRGTSSNTGELFF. The chain carries TRBV2 and TRBJ2-2; a weak D match, TRBD2 (6 bases). Germline CDR1 SNHLY, CDR2 FYNNEI. With 6 bases removed from V and 0 bases from J, the gap between germline ends came to 11 bases. The CDR3 covers 15 residues. Full variable domain (missing parts from reference TRBV2 and TRBJ2-2): EPEVTQTPSHQVTQMGQEVILRCVPISNHLYFYWYRQILGQKVEFLVSFYNNEISEKSEIFDDQFSVERPDGSNFTLKIRSTKLEDSAMYFCASRGTSSNTGELFFGEGSRLTVL.

In this sample, this clonotype turned up many times. This chain uses TRBV7-6 with TRBJ2-7, with 7 bases that match TRBD2. With 7 bases clipped from V and 3 bases from J, the junction kept 9 bases outside the gene matches. Germline loops: CDR1 SGHVS, CDR2 FNYEAQ. The CDR3 loop spans 14 amino acids. The CDR3 here is CASTPSLADYEQYF. The CDR3 DNA sequence: TGTGCCAGCACCCCAAGTCTAGCGGACTACGAGCAGTACTTC.

This clonotype was picked up many times. This chain uses TRBV2 with TRBJ1-1, with D maybe TRBD1 (6 bases). Deletions cut 7 bases from V and 4 bases from J, with 19 bases between. Germline lookup yields CDR1 SNHLY and CDR2 FYNNEI. CDR3 length: 15 residues. CDR3 in amino acids: CASTTSGGLGTEAFF. The CDR3 DNA is TGTGCCAGCACCACAAGCGGGGGGCTGGGCACTGAAGCTTTCTTT.

This clonotype was picked up many times. The chain uses TRBV28 and TRBJ2-7; D may be TRBD1 (5 bases). Germline CDR1 reads MDHEN; CDR2 reads SYDVKM. V was trimmed by 7 bases and J by 2 bases, leaving 15 bases between them. This CDR3 has 14 amino acids. CDR3 protein: CASTDTGYPYEQYF. The CDR3 bases are TGTGCCAGCACCGACACAGGCTATCCCTACGAGCAGTACTTC.

J is TRBJ2-5 and V is TRBV20-1; possible D gene TRBD1, 6 bases. Trimming stripped 6 bases from V and 3 bases from J, with 14 bases between. The CDR3 loop spans 13 amino acids. Germline CDR1 reads DFQATT; CDR2 reads SNEGSKA (reference sequence). The chain's CDR3 is CSAQRGIEETQYF. The CDR3 nucleotides read TGCAGTGCCCAAAGGGGGATCGAAGAGACCCAGTACTTC.

This clonotype was seen ten or more times. The J gene is TRBJ1-5, the V gene TRBV14, with no clear D. Trimming took 1 base from V and 3 from J, leaving 4 bases between them. Germline V gives CDR1 SGHDN, CDR2 FVKESK. This CDR3 is 13 amino acids long. CDR3: CASSQANNQPQHF. The CDR3 DNA follows: TGTGCCAGCAGCCAAGCTAACAATCAGCCCCAGCATTTT.